The 32 T cell receptor beta chains in this list originate from one sample, sequenced in a study of blood T cell repertoires in COVID-19. Clones were sequenced by immunoSEQ multiplex PCR, and TCRdb holds only the in-frame ones, with some missing. The sample has about 140,000 clones, roughly 79% seen once; the top ten hold approximately 8%. The sample comprised peripheral blood. The receptors originated from a human donor in a cohort sampled during active COVID-19.

The CDR3 loop is CASSYRIRNRVSYEQYF. CDR3 in DNA: TGTGCCAGCAGTTACCGAATCCGGAACAGGGTCTCCTACGAGCAGTACTTC. The chain uses TRBV6-2 or TRBV6-3 and TRBJ2-7; D is perhaps TRBD1 (6 bases). Trimming left V 2 bases short and J 0 bases short, with 17 bases between. Per germline, CDR1 MNHEY and CDR2 SVGEGT. The CDR3 covers 17 residues.

The genes are TRBV5-1 and TRBJ2-5, with 9 bases fitting TRBD1. After removal of 0 bases from V and 9 bases from J, the junction contained 12 bases not matched to a gene. There are 16 residues in the CDR3. CDR1 and CDR2 from the germline V gene are SGHRS and YFSETQ. CDR3 DNA sequence: TGCGCCAGCAGCTTGGGAACCGGGACAGGGCGGTCATCCCAGTACTTC. It encodes CASSLGTGTGRSSQYF.

V is TRBV5-5 and J is TRBJ2-7, with D maybe TRBD2 (5 bases). This CDR3 has 14 residues. Germline assignment: CDR1 SGHKS and CDR2 YYEKEE (reference sequence). Between the trimmed V and J ends, which lost 4 bases and 0 bases, there was a span of 11 bases. The CDR3 protein is CASSLSGSSYEQYF. CDR3 DNA: TGTGCCAGCAGCCTAAGCGGTAGCTCCTACGAGCAGTACTTC.

This chain uses TRBV4-2 with TRBJ2-1; 8 nucleotides line up with TRBD1. V shed 6 bases and J 0 bases; nucleotides not matched to a gene: 7. Germline V gene sequence: CDR1 LGHNA, CDR2 YNFKEQ. The CDR3 length is 16 residues. In DNA form, the CDR3 reads TGTGCCAGCAGAGACAGCGGACAGGGCTCCTACAATGAGCAGTTCTTC. It encodes CASRDSGQGSYNEQFF.

This sequence joins TRBV28 and TRBJ2-1; 9 bases align to TRBD2. The length of the CDR3 is 15 residues. Unmatched junction bases numbered 6, after V lost 5 bases and J lost 4 bases. Germline V gene data show CDR1 as MDHEN and CDR2 as SYDVKM. Here the CDR3 reads CASSPLAGVYNEQFF. The CDR3 DNA follows: TGTGCCAGCAGTCCACTAGCGGGTGTGTACAATGAGCAGTTCTTC.

This clone was recorded only once. This sequence joins TRBV7-8 and TRBJ1-4, with 7 bases lining up with TRBD1. CDR3 length: 13 residues. From germline, CDR1 is SGHVS and CDR2 FQNEAQ. The V gene end was trimmed by 7 bases and the J gene end by 8 bases; junction bases not matched to a gene: 7. This CDR3 is CASTGTAREKLFF. The CDR3 bases are TGTGCCAGCACTGGGACAGCCAGGGAAAAACTGTTTTTT.

This chain links TRBV19 with TRBJ2-7; 9 bases align to TRBD1. Trimming cost V 1 base and J 3 bases; bases outside gene matches: 4. Per germline, CDR1 LNHDA and CDR2 SQIVND (reference sequence). This CDR3 has 15 residues. The CDR3 here is CASSIVGTGSYEQYF. In nucleotides, the CDR3 is TGTGCCAGTAGTATAGTGGGGACAGGGAGCTACGAGCAGTACTTC.

This clone was recorded at least ten times. The V gene is TRBV3-1 (or the pseudogene TRBV3-2), the J gene TRBJ2-6; 7 bases are shared with TRBD1. Germline V gives CDR1 LGHDT, CDR2 YNNKEL (reference sequence). This CDR3 is 17 amino acids long. Trimming removed 1 base from V and 1 base from J; junction bases left unmatched: 4. CDR3 sequence (DNA): TGTGCCAGCAGCCAAGGGAACAGGGGTTCTGGGGCCAACGTCCTGACTTTC. The encoded protein is CASSQGNRGSGANVLTF.

The chain has TRBV5-4 and TRBJ1-2, with D possibly matching TRBD1 (6 bases). Germline CDR1 and CDR2: SGHNT and YYREEE (reference sequence). The CDR3 spans 13 residues. V was shortened by 5 bases and J by 3 bases, with 11 bases between the two germline ends. CDR3 in DNA: TGTGCCAGCAGACTGACAGGCTACTATGGCTACACCTTC. It codes for CASRLTGYYGYTF.

The sample holds many counts of this clone. The chain links TRBV20-1 to TRBJ1-5; possibly TRBD1 for D (5 bases). CDR3 length: 19 residues. Germline CDR1 reads DFQATT; CDR2 reads SNEGSKA (reference sequence). V was cut by 3 bases and J by 0 bases, with 24 bases left in between. The CDR3 DNA is TGCAGTGCTAGTTCTGATGGGGCCCAAGGGTTTTATAGCAATCAGCCCCAGCATTTT. Encoded protein: CSASSDGAQGFYSNQPQHF.

This clone was picked up one time. At one end, the junction sequence differs from germline, possibly due to a read error. The rearrangement joins TRBV9 to TRBJ1-1; D is possibly TRBD1 (5 bases). Germline CDR1 and CDR2: SGDLS and YYNGEE. This CDR3 spans 14 amino acids. The chain's CDR3 is CASTPTGGNTEAFF. DNA for the CDR3: TGTGCCAGCACCCCGACCGGGGGAAACACCGAAGCTTTCTTT.

The chain carries TRBV7-2 and TRBJ2-7; D gene ambiguous. Trimming pared 4 bases from V and 4 bases from J, leaving 5 bases between. This CDR3 is 11 amino acids long. The germline V gene encodes CDR1 SGHTA and CDR2 FQGNSA. CDR3 protein: CASSSQYEQYF. The DNA of the CDR3 is TGTGCCAGCAGCTCCCAATACGAGCAGTACTTC.

This sequence joins TRBV20-1 and TRBJ2-7; 9 bases line up with TRBD2. This CDR3 region has 12 residues. Trimming at V came to 3 bases and at J to 3 bases, leaving 0 bases not matched to a gene. Germline-derived CDR1 and CDR2 are DFQATT and SNEGSKA (reference sequence). CDR3 sequence: CSASSGSYEQYF. CDR3 sequence (DNA): TGCAGTGCTAGTAGCGGGAGCTACGAGCAGTACTTC.

The chain is built from TRBV7-9 and TRBJ2-7, with D possibly matching TRBD1 (5 bases). With 2 bases removed from V and 4 bases from J, the gap between germline ends came to 18 bases. Germline lookup yields CDR1 SEHNR and CDR2 FQNEAQ (reference sequence). The CDR3 has 16 residues. CDR3 DNA sequence: TGTGCCAGCAGCTTAATTGGCAGGGCGCGTCCTTACGAGCAGTACTTC. It codes for CASSLIGRARPYEQYF.

The J gene is TRBJ2-1, the V gene TRBV15; D is uncertain. CDR3 length equals 13 residues. The V gene's germline CDR1 is LNHNV and CDR2 YYDKDF (reference sequence). V lost 0 bases to trimming and J lost 5 bases, with 5 bases between them. The CDR3 coding sequence is TGTGCCACCAGCAGAGATCAGAACAATGAGCAGTTCTTC. Its translation is CATSRDQNNEQFF. Variable domain in full (rest from reference TRBV15 and TRBJ2-1): DAMVIQNPRYQVTQFGKPVTLSCSQTLNHNVMYWYQQKSSQAPKLLFHYYDKDFNNEADTPDNFQSRRPNTSFCFLDIRSPGLGDTAMYLCATSRDQNNEQFFGPGTRLTVL.

This chain joins TRBV27 and TRBJ2-5, with 13 bases identical to TRBD2. V trimming: 3 bases; J trimming: 5 bases; junction bases outside the gene matches: 6. The CDR3 is 16 residues long. Germline V gives CDR1 MNHEY, CDR2 SMNVEV (reference sequence). CDR3 in DNA: TGTGCCAGCAGTTTTGGGACTAGCGGGATCGGGGAGACCCAGTACTTC. As protein: CASSFGTSGIGETQYF.

This chain connects TRBV6-5 to TRBJ2-7; D gene ambiguous. The V gene's germline CDR1 is MNHEY and CDR2 SVGAGI. V lost 8 bases, J lost 6 bases, and 11 bases lay in between. This CDR3 is built from 11 residues. This chain's CDR3 is CASRNVGEQYF. DNA of the CDR3: TGTGCCAGCCGAAATGTCGGCGAGCAGTACTTC.

The V and J genes are TRBV27 and TRBJ2-5; maybe TRBD1 (6 bases). The CDR3 covers 14 residues. V was cut by 1 base and J by 4 bases, with 10 bases left in between. Per the germline V gene, CDR1 is MNHEY and CDR2 is SMNVEV (reference sequence). DNA of the CDR3: TGTGCCAGCAGTTTATGGGACAAAGGAGAGACCCAGTACTTC. Protein: CASSLWDKGETQYF.

CDR3 region: CASAGTYEQYF. CDR3 nucleotide sequence: TGTGCCAGCGCAGGCACCTACGAGCAGTACTTC. The gene calls are TRBV6-6 and TRBJ2-7, with no clear D. Trimming removed 8 bases from V and 2 bases from J, with 7 bases in between. The CDR3 length is 11 residues. Germline loops: CDR1 MNHNY, CDR2 SVGAGI (reference sequence).

This clone was seen only a few times. The chain carries TRBV4-2 and TRBJ1-1; no firm D call. CDR1 and CDR2 from the germline V gene are LGHNA and YNFKEQ. Trimming removed 5 bases at V and 2 bases at J, with 12 bases between. The CDR3 contains 14 residues. CDR3 sequence (DNA): TGTGCCAGCAGCTACCTGACACAAAACACTGAAGCTTTCTTT. Its protein is CASSYLTQNTEAFF.

The chain links TRBV4-2 to TRBJ2-6; 10 nucleotides line up with TRBD2. The V gene end was trimmed by 1 base and the J gene end by 2 bases; junction bases not matched to a gene: 2. The CDR3 is 17 residues long. Germline CDR1 reads LGHNA; CDR2 reads YNFKEQ. CDR3 coding DNA: TGTGCCAGCAGCCAAGCGCTAGCGGGAGCTGGGGCCAACGTCCTGACTTTC. It is translated as CASSQALAGAGANVLTF.

DNA of the CDR3: TGTGCCAGCAGTACGCCGGACAGGGAAACTAATGGCTACACCTTC. Protein: CASSTPDRETNGYTF. The chain carries TRBV28 and TRBJ1-2; TRBD1 aligns across 8 bases. V trimming: 5 bases; J trimming: 6 bases; junction bases outside the gene matches: 11. This CDR3 contains 15 residues. Germline V gene lookup returns CDR1 MDHEN and CDR2 SYDVKM.

The rearrangement links TRBV6-1 to TRBJ2-7, with a tentative D call TRBD1 (6 bases). The ends were cut back, 2 bases at V and 2 bases at J, with 16 bases in the middle. CDR1 and CDR2 from the germline V gene are MNHNS and SASEGT. This CDR3 region has 16 residues. In DNA form, the CDR3 reads TGTGCCAGCAGTGAATTTGGGGCAGGGGTGACCTACGAGCAGTACTTC. Its protein is CASSEFGAGVTYEQYF.

The V gene is TRBV3-1 (or the pseudogene TRBV3-2), the J gene TRBJ1-6; 11 bases are a match to TRBD1. The CDR3 covers 16 residues. Germline assignment: CDR1 LGHDT and CDR2 YNNKEL (reference sequence). The V gene end was trimmed by 4 bases and the J gene end by 9 bases; junction bases not matched to a gene: 8. The CDR3 is CASSPRTGQGVSPLHF. The CDR3, as DNA: TGTGCCAGCAGCCCCCGAACGGGACAGGGGGTTTCACCCCTCCACTTT.

The chain recombines TRBV2 with TRBJ2-3, with a possible D match to TRBD2 (5 bases). This CDR3 region has 12 residues. V lost 7 bases and J lost 5, with 10 bases in between. Germline CDR1 reads SNHLY; CDR2 reads FYNNEI. The CDR3 spells CASTEAGDTQYF. In DNA form, the CDR3 reads TGTGCCAGCACCGAGGCGGGAGATACGCAGTATTTT.

V is TRBV15 and J is TRBJ2-7; 8 nucleotides line up with TRBD2. Germline V gene data show CDR1 as LNHNV and CDR2 as YYDKDF (reference sequence). Trimming took 4 bases from V and 7 from J; bases not matched to a gene: 3. CDR3 length: 12 residues. The CDR3: CATSTTSAEQYF. Written as DNA, the CDR3 is TGTGCCACCAGCACGACTAGCGCAGAGCAGTACTTC.

The CDR3 nucleotides read TGTGCCAGCAGCGCCGCTCACAGGGAGTATAACTATGGCTACACCTTC. Protein product: CASSAAHREYNYGYTF. The gene calls are TRBV9 and TRBJ1-2; weak D call: TRBD1 (6 bases). Trimming left V 3 bases short and J 1 base short, with 16 bases between. There are 16 residues in the CDR3. Germline V gene sequence: CDR1 SGDLS, CDR2 YYNGEE.

The chain links TRBV3-1 (or the pseudogene TRBV3-2) to TRBJ2-7; 7 bases are shared with TRBD2. V lost 3 bases to trimming and J lost 6 bases; unmatched junction nucleotides: 14. The CDR3 covers 16 residues. Looked up from germline, CDR1 is LGHDT and CDR2 is YNNKEL (reference sequence). The chain's CDR3 is CASSHRGTAGVSEQYF. The CDR3 bases are TGTGCCAGCAGCCATCGAGGGACGGCGGGAGTTAGCGAGCAGTACTTC.

The count of this clone is one. The chain recombines TRBV6-2 or TRBV6-3 with TRBJ2-3, with TRBD2 identical over 9 bases. Per the germline V gene, CDR1 is MNHEY and CDR2 is SVGEGT. The length of the CDR3 is 17 residues. The V gene end was trimmed by 4 bases and the J gene end by 4 bases; junction bases not matched to a gene: 12. The CDR3 bases are TGTGCCAGCAGTTCCCCCGGGGGCGGGAGGGCGGCAGATACGCAGTATTTT. Translation gives CASSSPGGGRAADTQYF.

The chain combines TRBV28 with TRBJ1-2, with 7 bases that match TRBD1. J was trimmed by 4 bases and V by 4 bases; bases with no gene match: 6. This CDR3 has 14 amino acids. Germline CDR1 MDHEN, CDR2 SYDVKM. CDR3 DNA sequence: TGTGCCAGCAGTTCGGACAGGTTGGGCTATGGCTACACCTTC. Translated, it gives CASSSDRLGYGYTF.

The chain has TRBV20-1 and TRBJ2-5; D is uncertain. V lost 5 bases and J lost 6, with 10 bases in between. CDR1 is DFQATT and CDR2 is SNEGSKA in the germline V gene (reference sequence). This CDR3 spans 11 amino acids. CDR3: CSAPRAKTQYF. The CDR3 bases are TGCAGTGCTCCCCGTGCGAAGACCCAGTACTTC.

The chain recombines TRBV28 with TRBJ1-2, with D possibly TRBD1 on 6 matching bases. Germline CDR1 is MDHEN and CDR2 is SYDVKM. The CDR3 sequence is 14 residues long. Trimming removed 2 bases from V and 6 bases from J, with 13 bases in between. The CDR3 coding sequence is TGTGCCAGCAGTTTAAGAACAGGGTGGGATGGCTACACCTTC. Encoded protein: CASSLRTGWDGYTF.